The 31 T cell receptor beta chains below come from one sample, sequenced in a study of cytomegalovirus exposure and HLA in healthy donors. The PCR ran on 60 Vbeta and 13 Jbeta primers. Profiling relied on immunoSEQ multiplex PCR, and the TCRdb table lists in-frame clones only, not all of them. The data contain approximately 110,000 clones, about 83% of them singletons. Sequenced: PBMCs. The origin of the receptors is a man younger than 35 in good health and CMV-seronegative.

This clone occurred a few times. The genes are TRBV7-2 and TRBJ2-3; D ambiguous. V was pared by 5 bases and J by 7 bases, with 10 bases between. Looked up from germline, CDR1 is SGHTA and CDR2 is FQGNSA. This CDR3 is built from 12 residues. The CDR3 sequence: CASSLERNTQYF. DNA for the CDR3: TGTGCCAGCAGCCTCGAGAGGAATACGCAGTATTTT.

The V call is TRBV19, the J call TRBJ2-7; TRBD2 might be the D (5 bases). Germline loops: CDR1 LNHDA, CDR2 SQIVND (reference sequence). This CDR3 has 14 amino acids. V gave up 6 bases and J gave up 0 bases, with 12 bases separating them. Here the CDR3 DNA reads TGTGCCAGTAGCCAATCCGGGGTCTCCTACGAGCAGTACTTC. Its protein product is CASSQSGVSYEQYF.

The chain couples TRBV4-2 to TRBJ1-5, with D perhaps matching TRBD1 (5 bases). CDR1 LGHNA and CDR2 YNFKEQ come from the germline V gene. This CDR3 is built from 16 residues. Trimming pared 3 bases from V and 6 bases from J, leaving 18 bases between. The CDR3 DNA reads TGTGCCAGCAGCCAGTACTCGACAGTCATTTTTCAGCCCCAGCATTTT. Translated, it gives CASSQYSTVIFQPQHF.

V usage is TRBV27 and J usage is TRBJ2-7; 7 positions match TRBD2. Germline CDR1 reads MNHEY; CDR2 reads SMNVEV (reference sequence). This CDR3 region has 16 residues. The junction had 13 bases not matched to a gene; V was cut back by 8 bases and J by 0 bases. CDR3 coding DNA: TGTGCCAGCCACATGGGGCGGGAGTCCACCTCCTACGAGCAGTACTTC. Amino acid sequence: CASHMGRESTSYEQYF.

The chain joins TRBV30 to TRBJ1-1; TRBD1 might be the D (6 bases). Germline lookup yields CDR1 GTSNPN and CDR2 SVGIG (reference sequence). V lost 2 bases and J lost 0, with 19 bases in between. The CDR3 is 17 amino acids. CDR3 amino acids: CAWSSKGGGFVNTEAFF. CDR3 DNA: TGTGCCTGGAGTTCTAAAGGGGGGGGTTTTGTGAACACTGAAGCTTTCTTT. Combining the CDR3 with reference TRBV30 and TRBJ1-1 gives the whole variable domain SQTIHQWPATLVQPVGSPLSLECTVEGTSNPNLYWYRQAAGRGLQLLFYSVGIGQISSEVPQNLSASRPQDRQFILSSKKLLLSDSGFYLCAWSSKGGGFVNTEAFFGQGTRLTVV.

The rearrangement links TRBV5-1 to TRBJ2-3; TRBD2 matches at 15 bases. The germline V gene has CDR1 SGHRS and CDR2 YFSETQ. The CDR3 is 17 residues long. The V segment lost 4 bases and the J segment 8 bases; nucleotides outside the gene matches: 11. This CDR3 is CASSPGLAGGPGGTQYF. The CDR3 DNA reads as TGCGCCAGCAGCCCCGGACTAGCGGGAGGGCCCGGCGGTACGCAGTATTTT.

The V call is TRBV5-1, the J call TRBJ1-1; D call uncertain. The CDR3 contains 14 residues. V shed 0 bases and J shed 4 bases, with 10 bases lying between them. Germline CDR1 reads SGHRS; CDR2 reads YFSETQ. CDR3 in DNA: TGCGCCAGCAGCTTGGGCCAGGTGAGCACTGAAGCTTTCTTT. Amino acids: CASSLGQVSTEAFF. Complete variable domain (other parts from reference TRBV5-1 and TRBJ1-1): KAGVTQTPRYLIKTRGQQVTLSCSPISGHRSVSWYQQTPGQGLQFLFEYFSETQRNKGNFPGRFSGRQFSNSRSEMNVSTLELGDSALYLCASSLGQVSTEAFFGQGTRLTVV.

The chain links TRBV19 to TRBJ1-2, with D perhaps matching TRBD1 (5 bases). Germline CDR1 and CDR2: LNHDA and SQIVND (reference sequence). The CDR3 is 13 amino acids. Deletions cut 5 bases from V and 0 bases from J, with 7 bases between. The CDR3 spells CASSETANYGYTF. The CDR3 DNA reads TGTGCCAGTAGTGAGACAGCTAACTATGGCTACACCTTC.

V usage is TRBV6-1 and J usage is TRBJ2-1; D is unclear. The CDR3 consists of 13 residues. V lost 1 base and J 4 bases, leaving 5 bases between the germline ends. Per germline, CDR1 MNHNS and CDR2 SASEGT. CDR3 sequence reads: CASSEEEYNEQFF. As DNA, the CDR3 is TGTGCCAGCAGTGAAGAAGAGTACAATGAGCAGTTCTTC.

The chain links TRBV9 to TRBJ1-3, with D possibly matching TRBD1 (6 bases). The V gene's germline CDR1 is SGDLS and CDR2 YYNGEE. Trimming cost V 2 bases and J 2 bases, with 14 bases left between them. The CDR3 has 16 residues. CDR3 protein: CASSVGGKFTGNTIYF. Here the CDR3 DNA reads TGTGCCAGCAGCGTTGGGGGCAAATTTACTGGAAACACCATATATTTT.

The chain uses TRBV28 and TRBJ1-1; a possible D gene is TRBD1 (5 bases). The germline CDR1 and CDR2 sequences are MDHEN and SYDVKM. This CDR3 has 14 amino acids. V gave up 5 bases and J gave up 1 base, with 11 bases separating them. The CDR3 DNA reads as TGTGCCAGCAGTCCGTCCGACAGGAACACTGAAGCTTTCTTT. This codes for CASSPSDRNTEAFF.

The V gene is TRBV27, the J gene TRBJ2-1; no firm D call. V was cut by 4 bases and J by 1 base, with 5 bases left in between. Germline CDR1 MNHEY, CDR2 SMNVEV (reference sequence). The CDR3 has 13 amino acids. CDR3 in amino acids: CASSSQSYNEQFF. CDR3 sequence (DNA): TGTGCCAGCAGTTCCCAGTCCTACAATGAGCAGTTCTTC.

The chain is built from TRBV7-9 and TRBJ2-7; TRBD1 might be the D (6 bases). The V and J ends lost 2 bases and 5 bases respectively, with 19 bases between them. This CDR3 spans 16 amino acids. The germline V gene has CDR1 SEHNR and CDR2 FQNEAQ (reference sequence). CDR3: CASSLLALGQIHEQYF. For the CDR3, the DNA is TGTGCCAGCAGCTTACTAGCCCTCGGACAGATCCACGAGCAGTACTTC. Together with reference TRBV7-9 and TRBJ2-7, the CDR3 gives the full variable domain: DTGVSQNPRHKITKRGQNVTFRCDPISEHNRLYWYRQTLGQGPEFLTYFQNEAQLEKSRLLSDRFSAERPKGSFSTLEIQRTEQGDSAMYLCASSLLALGQIHEQYFGPGTRLTVT.

This rearrangement joins TRBV7-2 to TRBJ2-7, with D unclear. Germline V gene lookup returns CDR1 SGHTA and CDR2 FQGNSA. V gave up 2 bases and J gave up 2 bases, with 7 bases separating them. The CDR3 is 13 residues long. This CDR3 is CASSLSVAYEQYF. The DNA for the CDR3 is TGTGCCAGCAGCTTAAGCGTAGCCTACGAGCAGTACTTC.

This chain joins TRBV5-1 and TRBJ2-5; 11 nucleotides line up with TRBD2. V trimming: 7 bases; J trimming: 4 bases; junction bases outside the gene matches: 12. The CDR3 is 16 amino acids. CDR1 and CDR2 from the germline V gene are SGHRS and YFSETQ. CDR3 DNA sequence: TGCGCCAGCTCGGTGGGAAACGGACTAGCGGGAGAGACCCAGTACTTC. The encoded protein is CASSVGNGLAGETQYF.

The V call is TRBV6-1, the J call TRBJ2-7; 9 positions agree with TRBD2. V was pared by 3 bases and J by 1 base, with 19 bases of the junction left unmatched. Germline V gene lookup returns CDR1 MNHNS and CDR2 SASEGT. CDR3 length: 20 amino acids. The CDR3 is CASSEPRGREGLPGSYEQYF. The CDR3 DNA reads TGTGCCAGCAGTGAGCCCCGGGGGCGGGAGGGCCTCCCAGGGTCCTACGAGCAGTACTTC.

CDR3 amino acids: CASSLDQRSTDTQYF. The CDR3 coding sequence is TGCGCCAGCAGCTTGGACCAGCGGTCCACAGATACGCAGTATTTT. The chain employs TRBV5-1 and TRBJ2-3; D might be TRBD2 (5 bases). Trimming left V 0 bases short and J 2 bases short, with 10 bases between. CDR3 size: 15 residues. Germline CDR1 and CDR2: SGHRS and YFSETQ.

The count of this clone is one. The chain has TRBV28 and TRBJ2-6; D is possibly TRBD1 (6 bases). The germline gives CDR1 MDHEN, CDR2 SYDVKM. Between the trimmed V and J ends, which lost 9 bases and 4 bases, there was a span of 16 bases. CDR3 length: 15 amino acids. The CDR3 DNA follows: TGTGCCAGTAATAACAGGGTCTCAGGGGCCAACGTCCTGACTTTC. Translation gives CASNNRVSGANVLTF.

J is TRBJ1-5 and V is TRBV6-1, with a tentative D call TRBD1 (6 bases). Between the trimmed V and J ends, which lost 6 bases and 1 base, there was a span of 10 bases. CDR3 size: 14 residues. Germline V gives CDR1 MNHNS, CDR2 SASEGT. The CDR3 protein is CASRPDRSNQPQHF. In DNA form, the CDR3 reads TGTGCCAGCAGGCCTGACAGGAGCAATCAGCCCCAGCATTTT.

The chain couples TRBV7-2 to TRBJ1-1, with D hard to call. Germline CDR1 is SGHTA and CDR2 is FQGNSA. This CDR3 is 15 amino acids long. Trimming took off 7 bases at V and 0 bases at J, with 15 bases between the two ends. The DNA of the CDR3 is TGTGCCAGCACCCCCGTGGTCCAGTTGAACACTGAAGCTTTCTTT. It yields the protein CASTPVVQLNTEAFF.

J is TRBJ2-7 and V is TRBV5-8, with 10 nucleotides matching TRBD1. The germline gives CDR1 SGHTS, CDR2 YDEGEE. The V gene end was trimmed by 5 bases and the J gene end by 5 bases; junction bases not matched to a gene: 10. This CDR3 comprises 15 residues. CDR3 sequence: CASRTTRDRGHEQYF. The CDR3 nucleotides read TGTGCCAGCAGAACAACTAGGGACAGGGGCCACGAGCAGTACTTC.

Only one count was recorded for this clone. This sequence joins TRBV15 and TRBJ2-7; D might be TRBD1 (6 bases). CDR1 LNHNV and CDR2 YYDKDF come from the germline V gene (reference sequence). CDR3 size: 15 residues. Trimming cost V 3 bases and J 0 bases, with 12 bases left between them. CDR3 loop: CATSRGRDISYEQYF. The CDR3 DNA is TGTGCCACCAGCAGGGGCCGGGACATCTCCTACGAGCAGTACTTC.

The chain employs TRBV6-5 and TRBJ2-7; 7 positions match TRBD2. The CDR3 length is 15 residues. Germline trimming cut 6 bases from V and 1 base from J; bases unmatched to any gene: 9. Per the germline V gene, CDR1 is MNHEY and CDR2 is SVGAGI. The CDR3 region has the DNA TGTGCCAGCAGCCTAAGGACTAGTCGGTCCTACGAGCAGTACTTC. This gives the protein CASSLRTSRSYEQYF.

This chain uses TRBV19 with TRBJ1-4; D may be TRBD1 (6 bases). The CDR3 is 17 residues long. Trimming left V 4 bases short and J 0 bases short, with 15 bases between. CDR1 and CDR2 (germline): LNHDA, SQIVND (reference sequence). The CDR3 reads CASSTTGTPATNEKLFF. The DNA of the CDR3 is TGTGCCAGTAGTACGACCGGGACACCGGCAACTAATGAAAAACTGTTTTTT. Based on the CDR3 plus reference TRBV19 and TRBJ1-4, the full variable domain is DGGITQSPKYLFRKEGQNVTLSCEQNLNHDAMYWYRQDPGQGLRLIYYSQIVNDFQKGDIAEGYSVSREKKESFPLTVTSAQKNPTAFYLCASSTTGTPATNEKLFFGSGTQLSVL.

This clone was picked up one time. J is TRBJ1-4 and V is TRBV19, with D perhaps TRBD1 (6 bases). The V gene's germline CDR1 is LNHDA and CDR2 SQIVND (reference sequence). CDR3 size: 15 residues. Trimming shortened V by 5 bases and J by 2 bases, and 12 bases separated the two germline ends. The CDR3: CASSPRTATNEKLFF. CDR3 sequence (DNA): TGTGCCAGTAGTCCGAGGACAGCTACTAATGAAAAACTGTTTTTT.

The chain joins TRBV10-2 to TRBJ1-1; a weak D match, TRBD1 (6 bases). Germline V gives CDR1 WSHSY, CDR2 SAAADI. The CDR3 loop spans 13 amino acids. Between the trimmed V and J ends, which lost 3 bases and 7 bases, there was a span of 12 bases. The CDR3, as DNA: TGCGCCAGCAGTGAAGGCAGGGGAAATGAAGCTTTCTTT. Translation gives CASSEGRGNEAFF.

Here the CDR3 DNA reads TGTGCCAGCAGTGCGTCGACAGGGGCGGGAGATACGCAGTATTTT. Its translation is CASSASTGAGDTQYF. V and J are TRBV27 and TRBJ2-3; 8 bases map to TRBD1. The CDR3 is 15 residues long. The trim removed 5 bases at V and 5 bases at J, leaving 9 bases unmatched. Germline assignment: CDR1 MNHEY and CDR2 SMNVEV (reference sequence).

The J gene is TRBJ2-1, the V gene TRBV6-5; D is perhaps TRBD2 (6 bases). The CDR3 extends over 14 amino acids. Trimming pared 7 bases from V and 7 bases from J, leaving 17 bases between. The germline V gene has CDR1 MNHEY and CDR2 SVGAGI. DNA for the CDR3: TGTGCCAGCACTTCCGGGACTGAGGGGAATGAGCAGTTCTTC. Translation: CASTSGTEGNEQFF.

The V and J genes are TRBV6-6 and TRBJ2-7; 9 bases are a match to TRBD1. Germline CDR1 MNHNY, CDR2 SVGAGI (reference sequence). The CDR3 is 13 amino acids. Trimming took 7 bases from V and 5 from J; bases not matched to a gene: 6. CDR3 bases: TGTGCCAGCATGGGACAGGGCGCCCACGAGCAGTACTTC. Its translation is CASMGQGAHEQYF.

CDR3 amino acids: CASSVGTGDYNEQFF. The CDR3 DNA reads as TGTGCCAGCAGCGTCGGTACAGGGGACTACAATGAGCAGTTCTTC. The chain combines TRBV9 with TRBJ2-1, with 7 bases identical to TRBD1. Trimming took 2 bases from V and 3 from J; bases not matched to a gene: 5. Germline CDR1 and CDR2: SGDLS and YYNGEE. There are 15 residues in the CDR3.

The J gene is TRBJ2-7, the V gene TRBV28, with 8 bases matching TRBD1. Looked up from germline, CDR1 is MDHEN and CDR2 is SYDVKM. Trimming removed 5 bases from V and 3 bases from J; junction bases left unmatched: 3. This CDR3 spans 13 amino acids. The CDR3 is CASSAGQDYEQYF. The CDR3, as DNA: TGTGCCAGCAGTGCGGGACAGGACTACGAGCAGTACTTC. Full variable domain (rest looked up from reference TRBV28 and TRBJ2-7): DVKVTQSSRYLVKRTGEKVFLECVQDMDHENMFWYRQDPGLGLRLIYFSYDVKMKEKGDIPEGYSVSREKKERFSLILESASTNQTSMYLCASSAGQDYEQYFGPGTRLTVT.